The T cell receptor (beta chain) under discussion was sequenced for a study of cytomegalovirus exposure and HLA in healthy donors. Study findings and constraints: TCR beta chains associated with HLA were, in a later analysis, more clonally expanded than equally common others. Productive rates of about 87% or about 30% were seen for most TCR beta V segments in an earlier analysis. There were some V segments, including TRBV6-2 and TRBV6-3, excluded as indistinguishable.

CDR3 size: 15 residues. In germline, CDR1 is MGHRA, CDR2 YSYEKL. With regard to this clone: Its specificity is not known.

PCR primers comprised 60 Vbeta and 13 Jbeta primers. Using immunoSEQ multiplex PCR, the repertoire was profiled, and TCRdb retains in-frame clones only, with some absent. The profile shows approximately 170,000 clones, over 70% of them singletons. The chain recombines TRBV4-1 with TRBJ2-5; D gene uncertain. The end of the DNA fits TRBJ2-7 better, so the J call may be wrong. This receptor was taken from a middle-aged woman in good health and CMV-seropositive. The sample comprised PBMCs. CDR3 sequence (DNA): TGCGCCAGCAGCACACCCGGGTCCGTCCTCTACGAGCAGTACTTC. Its protein is CASSTPGSVLYEQYF.